These 17 T cell receptor beta chains originate from one sample sequenced in a study of cytomegalovirus exposure and HLA in healthy donors. 13 Jbeta primers and 60 Vbeta primers were used for the PCR. Data came from immunoSEQ multiplex PCR; TCRdb stores just in-frame clones and leaves some out. The data hold about 120,000 clones, with 81% observed a single time. Source material: PBMCs. These receptors came from a man between 18 and 35 years old in good health and CMV-seropositive.

This chain joins TRBV2 and TRBJ1-3, with 8 bases fitting TRBD1. The length of the CDR3 is 15 residues. The junction had 4 bases not matched to a gene; V was cut back by 6 bases and J by 0 bases. Looked up from germline, CDR1 is SNHLY and CDR2 is FYNNEI. This chain's CDR3 is CASSGTGTSGNTIYF. The CDR3 nucleotides are TGTGCCAGCAGCGGGACAGGAACCTCTGGAAACACCATATATTTT.

This chain links TRBV5-1 with TRBJ1-1; no clear D gene. Germline V CDR1 and CDR2: SGHRS, YFSETQ. The V and J ends lost 3 bases and 1 base respectively, with 10 bases between them. This CDR3 is built from 14 residues. The chain's CDR3 is CASSSTGGNTEAFF. The CDR3 nucleotides read TGCGCCAGCAGCTCAACCGGCGGGAACACTGAAGCTTTCTTT. Looking up the rest from reference TRBV5-1 and TRBJ1-1 gives the full variable domain: KAGVTQTPRYLIKTRGQQVTLSCSPISGHRSVSWYQQTPGQGLQFLFEYFSETQRNKGNFPGRFSGRQFSNSRSEMNVSTLELGDSALYLCASSSTGGNTEAFFGQGTRLTVV.

This clone has just one count. J is TRBJ2-2 and V is TRBV18, with D unresolved. The CDR3 length is 16 residues. Trimming took 2 bases from V and 0 from J, leaving 10 bases between them. Looked up from germline, CDR1 is KGHSH and CDR2 is LQKENI. The CDR3 spells CASSPFERANTGELFF. CDR3 nucleotides: TGTGCCAGCTCACCATTTGAGCGAGCGAACACCGGGGAGCTGTTTTTT.

V gene TRBV7-9 combines with J gene TRBJ1-5, with a tentative D call TRBD1 (5 bases). CDR3 length: 16 amino acids. V was shortened by 3 bases and J by 7 bases, with 19 bases between the two germline ends. The germline gives CDR1 SEHNR, CDR2 FQNEAQ (reference sequence). The CDR3 loop is CASSFSAGLIVQPQHF. For the CDR3, the DNA is TGTGCCAGCAGCTTTTCTGCAGGGTTGATAGTCCAGCCCCAGCATTTT.

V is TRBV7-6 and J is TRBJ2-7; 7 bases match TRBD1. CDR1 is SGHVS and CDR2 is FNYEAQ in the germline V gene. V was pared by 5 bases and J by 2 bases, with 6 bases of the junction left unmatched. CDR3 length equals 14 residues. The CDR3 here is CASSEGQGAYEQYF. The CDR3 nucleotides are TGTGCCAGCAGCGAGGGGCAGGGGGCCTACGAGCAGTACTTC.

The V gene is TRBV30, the J gene TRBJ2-1; 7 bases are shared with TRBD2. The J segment lost 5 bases and the V segment lost 4 bases, leaving 11 bases of the junction unmatched. CDR1 GTSNPN and CDR2 SVGIG come from the germline V gene (reference sequence). This CDR3 has 15 amino acids. CDR3 sequence (DNA): TGTGCCTGGACGGATGGGGGAGGGAGAGACAATGAGCAGTTCTTC. This sequence encodes CAWTDGGGRDNEQFF. The variable domain in full, completed from reference TRBV30 and TRBJ2-1, reads SQTIHQWPATLVQPVGSPLSLECTVEGTSNPNLYWYRQAAGRGLQLLFYSVGIGQISSEVPQNLSASRPQDRQFILSSKKLLLSDSGFYLCAWTDGGGRDNEQFFGPGTRLTVL.

This clone was found a few times. In the same sample, other DNA sequences code for this CDR3. The rearrangement uses TRBV6-4 and TRBJ2-3; TRBD1 aligns across 9 bases. Per germline, CDR1 MRHNA and CDR2 SNTAGT. After removal of 4 bases from V and 0 bases from J, the junction contained 5 bases not matched to a gene. CDR3 length equals 16 residues. CDR3 protein: CASSVTGGASTDTQYF. The DNA of the CDR3 is TGTGCCAGCAGTGTCACAGGGGGCGCAAGCACAGATACGCAGTATTTT.

The chain links TRBV5-6 to TRBJ2-5, with TRBD2 identical over 9 bases. Trimming removed 3 bases from V and 3 bases from J; junction bases left unmatched: 3. CDR3 size: 14 residues. Germline-derived CDR1 and CDR2 are SGHDT and YYEEEE. This CDR3 reads CASSYSGREETQYF. DNA of the CDR3: TGTGCCAGCAGCTATAGCGGGAGAGAAGAGACCCAGTACTTC. Using reference TRBV5-6 and TRBJ2-5 for the parts outside the CDR3, the full variable domain is DAGVTQSPTHLIKTRGQQVTLRCSPKSGHDTVSWYQQALGQGPQFIFQYYEEEERQRGNFPDRFSGHQFPNYSSELNVNALLLGDSALYLCASSYSGREETQYFGPGTRLLVL.

This chain connects TRBV9 to TRBJ2-3, with TRBD2 matching over 10 bases. The CDR3 spans 17 residues. V lost 4 bases, J lost 2 bases, and 10 bases stayed unmatched. The V gene's germline CDR1 is SGDLS and CDR2 YYNGEE. Here the CDR3 reads CASSSPKAGGSTDTQYF. In nucleotides, the CDR3 is TGTGCCAGCAGCTCCCCGAAAGCGGGAGGGTCCACAGATACGCAGTATTTT.

J is TRBJ2-5 and V is TRBV10-3; 7 bases line up with TRBD2. The CDR3 spans 13 residues. Germline V CDR1 and CDR2: ENHRY, SYGVKD. With 6 bases clipped from V and 1 base from J, the junction kept 2 bases outside the gene matches. CDR3 in DNA: TGTGCCATCAGAGGGGAGGGCCAAGAGACCCAGTACTTC. Residues: CAIRGEGQETQYF.

The V gene is TRBV4-3, the J gene TRBJ1-4; D is perhaps TRBD1 (5 bases). Looked up from germline, CDR1 is LGHNA and CDR2 is YSLEER. The CDR3 is 20 residues long. Between the trimmed V and J ends, which lost 4 bases and 4 bases, there was a span of 28 bases. This chain's CDR3 is CASSRPPLGAGRGINEKLFF. As DNA, the CDR3 is TGCGCCAGCAGCCGTCCACCACTCGGAGCTGGGAGGGGAATTAATGAAAAACTGTTTTTT.

This chain uses TRBV7-2 with TRBJ2-5; 12 bases match TRBD2. This CDR3 region has 16 residues. Unmatched junction bases numbered 5, after V lost 2 bases and J lost 4 bases. Germline CDR1 reads SGHTA; CDR2 reads FQGNSA. The CDR3 nucleotides read TGTGCCAGCAGCTTATCCGCTAGCGGGAGGGGAGAGACCCAGTACTTC. Protein product: CASSLSASGRGETQYF.

This clone turned up a few times. The chain combines TRBV6-5 with TRBJ2-7, with 10 bases lining up with TRBD1. There are 13 residues in the CDR3. V gave up 4 bases and J gave up 6 bases; unmatched junction bases: 3. In germline, CDR1 is MNHEY, CDR2 SVGAGI. In DNA form, the CDR3 reads TGTGCCAGCAGTTCAGGGACAGGGGCCGAGCAGTACTTC. The encoded protein is CASSSGTGAEQYF.

This clone came up a few times. The chain's CDR3 is CAWSEISEAFF. The CDR3 nucleotides read TGTGCCTGGAGTGAAATCAGTGAAGCTTTCTTT. The V gene is TRBV30, the J gene TRBJ1-1; the D is unclear. Germline assignment: CDR1 GTSNPN and CDR2 SVGIG (reference sequence). CDR3 length equals 11 residues. Trimming removed 1 base from V and 7 bases from J, with 7 bases in between.

The chain is built from TRBV5-6 and TRBJ2-5; tentative D call: TRBD2 (6 bases). Germline CDR1 SGHDT, CDR2 YYEEEE. This CDR3 comprises 15 residues. With 4 bases removed from V and 11 bases from J, the gap between germline ends came to 24 bases. Written as DNA, the CDR3 is TGTGCCAGCAGCACGGGACTGGCCGGGCAGGTGGAGCAGTACTTC. Its protein is CASSTGLAGQVEQYF.

The V call is TRBV9, the J call TRBJ2-5, with TRBD2 identical over 8 bases. With V trimmed by 0 bases and J by 2 bases, 6 bases remained unmatched. CDR3 length: 16 residues. The germline V gene encodes CDR1 SGDLS and CDR2 YYNGEE. The CDR3, as DNA: TGTGCCAGCAGCGTAGTCAGCGGGGGCTCACAAGAGACCCAGTACTTC. This translates into CASSVVSGGSQETQYF.

V and J are TRBV5-6 and TRBJ2-3; no clear D gene. Looked up from germline, CDR1 is SGHDT and CDR2 is YYEEEE. This CDR3 is 16 amino acids long. V lost 0 bases and J lost 0, with 11 bases in between. The CDR3 spells CASSLDVYSSTDTQYF. The CDR3 DNA reads TGTGCCAGCAGCTTGGATGTGTATTCTAGCACAGATACGCAGTATTTT. The complete variable domain, with remaining parts taken from reference TRBV5-6 and TRBJ2-3, reads DAGVTQSPTHLIKTRGQQVTLRCSPKSGHDTVSWYQQALGQGPQFIFQYYEEEERQRGNFPDRFSGHQFPNYSSELNVNALLLGDSALYLCASSLDVYSSTDTQYFGPGTRLTVL.